This T cell receptor beta chain was recorded in a study of identical twins. The V end was cut by 4 bases, the J end by 4 bases, with 11 bases between. The CDR3 contains 14 residues. Using its own MiXCR run on the 5' RACE reads, TCRdb lists one record per CDR3 protein. The data show about 200,000 distinct CDR3 sequences, with 6.5% seen just once and 14% to 15% held by the top ten. The data also belong to a second study, concerning T cells expressing NK-cell markers. In that study: Out of eight donors sequenced, seven tested HCMV-seropositive and the remaining one seronegative.

The J gene is TRBJ1-5, the V gene TRBV12-3 or TRBV12-4; the D is unclear. The specimen was CD8+ T cells sorted from blood. The clonotype was recovered from a woman in her late teens or twenties in good health. CDR3 DNA sequence: TGTGCCAGCAGTTCAGCAGACGGGAATCAGCCCCAGCATTTT. Encoded protein: CASSSADGNQPQHF.